The sequence of this T cell receptor (beta chain) was determined in a study of T-cell memory formation after mild COVID-19. From the 5' RACE reads, TCRdb called clonotypes with MiXCR, one entry per CDR3 protein. This table has 400,000 to 500,000 distinct CDR3 sequences, under 20% appearing once. The CDR3 totals 13 residues. Germline V CDR1 and CDR2: SGDLS, YYNGEE. The V gene lost 7 bases and the J gene lost 7 bases, with 15 bases spanning the gap. The chain links TRBV9 to TRBJ2-1; D might be TRBD2 (6 bases). This TCR was sampled from a young man who had mild COVID-19 (a few samples of this study predate the infection). Cell type and time point are not known. Material: PBMCs or a T cell subset sorted from them (not recorded which). The CDR3 spells CASASGTSNEQFF. For the CDR3, the DNA is TGTGCCAGCGCCAGTGGGACTTCGAATGAGCAGTTCTTC.